The 5 T cell receptor beta chains below were found in one sample sequenced in a study of blood T cell repertoires in COVID-19. Data came from immunoSEQ multiplex PCR; TCRdb stores just in-frame clones and leaves some out. The table has 89,000 or so clones, 86% seen once. Source material: peripheral blood. All receptors derive from a man aged 50 to 59 with active COVID-19.

The chain combines TRBV6-5 with TRBJ2-7; no reliable D call. The length of the CDR3 is 15 residues. Per germline, CDR1 MNHEY and CDR2 SVGAGI. The V end lost 6 bases, the J end lost 7 bases, and 22 bases lay between the germline ends. The CDR3 is CASSYGGRLGREQYF. The DNA for the CDR3 is TGTGCCAGCAGCTACGGTGGGCGCCTTGGTAGAGAGCAGTACTTC.

The rearrangement uses TRBV18 and TRBJ2-1, with 10 bases that match TRBD2. The CDR3 loop spans 18 amino acids. The J segment lost 4 bases and the V segment lost 4 bases, leaving 13 bases of the junction unmatched. Germline V lookup: CDR1 KGHSH, CDR2 LQKENI. The CDR3 sequence: CASSLYLAGVRLYNEQFF. The CDR3 nucleotides are TGTGCCAGCTCACTATACCTAGCGGGGGTCCGATTGTACAATGAGCAGTTCTTC.

The V and J genes are TRBV5-6 and TRBJ2-7; 16 bases are a match to TRBD2. V lost 4 bases and J lost 3; bases outside the gene matches: 7. The CDR3 consists of 17 residues. Germline assignment: CDR1 SGHDT and CDR2 YYEEEE. CDR3 bases: TGTGCCAGCAGCCAGGGGACTAGCGGGAGGGGTGACTACGAGCAGTACTTC. Protein sequence: CASSQGTSGRGDYEQYF.

V and J are TRBV12-3 or TRBV12-4 and TRBJ1-2; D gene uncertain. Between the trimmed V and J ends, which lost 5 bases and 8 bases, there was a span of 15 bases. The CDR3 has 13 amino acids. In DNA form, the CDR3 reads TGTGCCAGCAGTATAAGGGAGGATAGGGGCTACACCTTC. Encoded protein: CASSIREDRGYTF.

This chain joins TRBV27 and TRBJ1-2; 7 nucleotides match TRBD1. Per germline, CDR1 MNHEY and CDR2 SMNVEV (reference sequence). The CDR3 is 14 residues long. V was pared by 5 bases and J by 4 bases, with 7 bases of the junction left unmatched. The CDR3 DNA sequence: TGTGCCAGCAGTCTGACAGGGTCTTTCTATGGCTACACCTTC. Its protein is CASSLTGSFYGYTF.